The 18 T cell receptor beta chains below all came from one sample that was sequenced in a study of shared clonotypes between healthy human individuals. Repertoires were generated with immunoSEQ multiplex PCR, while TCRdb's copy carries only in-frame clones and drops some. The table records 2.3 million or so clones, just over 90% of them present only once. The specimen sequenced was naive CD4+ T cells from PBMCs. Subset specified: CD45RA+ positively selected. The receptors were gathered from a man younger than 35 in good health. Some clones in this sample may be carry-over from other donors' samples.

This clone has a single count. The V call is TRBV6-1, the J call TRBJ2-3; no firm D call. Per germline, CDR1 MNHNS and CDR2 SASEGT. V lost 1 base, J lost 4 bases, and 6 bases lay in between. The CDR3 consists of 13 residues. As DNA, the CDR3 is TGTGCCAGCAGTGAAGGGAGATCAGATACGCAGTATTTT. Its translation is CASSEGRSDTQYF.

The gene calls are TRBV5-4 and TRBJ2-2; 8 bases match TRBD1. J was trimmed by 0 bases and V by 0 bases; bases with no gene match: 1. Germline V gene lookup returns CDR1 SGHNT and CDR2 YYREEE (reference sequence). The CDR3 contains 16 residues. The CDR3: CASSLDRGANTGELFF. The CDR3 DNA sequence: TGTGCCAGCAGCTTGGACAGGGGGGCGAACACCGGGGAGCTGTTTTTT.

The V and J genes are TRBV7-9 and TRBJ1-2; D uncertain. The CDR3 runs to 14 residues. The V end was cut by 7 bases, the J end by 2 bases, with 14 bases between. Germline V gene sequence: CDR1 SEHNR, CDR2 FQNEAQ (reference sequence). The CDR3 nucleotides read TGTGCCAGCACCGTAGCTGCGGGGAACTATGGCTACACCTTC. Protein sequence: CASTVAAGNYGYTF.

This chain joins TRBV10-3 and TRBJ1-2; D unresolved. Germline V gives CDR1 ENHRY, CDR2 SYGVKD. There are 12 residues in the CDR3. V lost 9 bases, J lost 1 base, and 9 bases lay in between. The CDR3 sequence: CAMRNNNYGYTF. CDR3 bases: TGTGCCATGAGGAATAATAACTATGGCTACACCTTC.

V usage is TRBV4-2 and J usage is TRBJ2-3; TRBD2 agrees at 9 bases. The CDR3 contains 18 residues. The J segment lost 5 bases and the V segment lost 1 base, leaving 13 bases of the junction unmatched. Germline V CDR1 and CDR2: LGHNA, YNFKEQ. The DNA for the CDR3 is TGTGCCAGCAGCCAAGCACCCTTGACTAGCGGAGGGGGAGATACGCAGTATTTT. It specifies CASSQAPLTSGGGDTQYF.

This clone has a single count. The V call is TRBV19, the J call TRBJ1-1; 7 nucleotides line up with TRBD1. Germline V CDR1 and CDR2: LNHDA, SQIVND (reference sequence). Trimming at V came to 5 bases and at J to 1 base, leaving 1 base not matched to a gene. The length of the CDR3 is 13 residues. For the CDR3, the DNA is TGTGCCAGTAGTCAGGGGGAGAACACTGAAGCTTTCTTT. It yields the protein CASSQGENTEAFF.

A word on this clone: In the same sample, other DNA sequences code for this CDR3. This chain links TRBV2 with TRBJ1-2; D ambiguous. CDR3 length: 12 amino acids. Trimming removed 4 bases at V and 4 bases at J, with 7 bases between. Germline V CDR1 and CDR2: SNHLY, FYNNEI. CDR3 bases: TGTGCCAGCAGTGTGAGGAGCTATGGCTACACCTTC. This gives the protein CASSVRSYGYTF.

This chain links TRBV9 with TRBJ2-4; 7 bases are shared with TRBD2. The CDR3 contains 14 residues. Germline assignment: CDR1 SGDLS and CDR2 YYNGEE. V lost 4 bases to trimming and J lost 3 bases; unmatched junction nucleotides: 4. CDR3 sequence reads: CASSPLADKNIQYF. The DNA of the CDR3 is TGTGCCAGCAGCCCCCTAGCGGACAAAAACATTCAGTACTTC. Drawing the rest from reference TRBV9 and TRBJ2-4, the complete variable domain is DSGVTQTPKHLITATGQRVTLRCSPRSGDLSVYWYQQSLDQGLQFLIQYYNGEERAKGNILERFSAQQFPDLHSELNLSSLELGDSALYFCASSPLADKNIQYFGAGTRLSVL.

This chain joins TRBV4-3 and TRBJ2-2; possible D gene TRBD1, 5 bases. V was shortened by 0 bases and J by 4 bases, with 18 bases between the two germline ends. CDR3 length: 18 residues. The germline V gene has CDR1 LGHNA and CDR2 YSLEER. The CDR3 is CASSQDLRRGHPTGELFF. The CDR3 DNA follows: TGCGCCAGCAGCCAAGATTTGAGACGCGGACACCCCACCGGGGAGCTGTTTTTT.

This chain links TRBV7-9 with TRBJ1-2; no clear D gene. The CDR3 consists of 15 residues. Germline values: CDR1 SEHNR, CDR2 FQNEAQ (reference sequence). The V end was cut by 1 base, the J end by 2 bases, with 11 bases between. DNA for the CDR3: TGTGCCAGCAGCTTAGAACAGTTCCGAAACTATGGCTACACCTTC. Translated, it gives CASSLEQFRNYGYTF. The full variable domain, with the rest looked up from reference TRBV7-9 and TRBJ1-2, is DTGVSQNPRHKITKRGQNVTFRCDPISEHNRLYWYRQTLGQGPEFLTYFQNEAQLEKSRLLSDRFSAERPKGSFSTLEIQRTEQGDSAMYLCASSLEQFRNYGYTFGSGTRLTVV.

DNA for the CDR3: TGTGCCAGCAGCTTTAGCCGAGGGGCTTTAAACACCATATATTTT. It yields the protein CASSFSRGALNTIYF. The rearrangement links TRBV7-2 to TRBJ1-3; maybe TRBD1 (5 bases). The V gene lost 3 bases and the J gene lost 6 bases, with 15 bases spanning the gap. CDR3 length equals 15 residues. Germline V gene lookup returns CDR1 SGHTA and CDR2 FQGNSA.

V usage is TRBV12-5 and J usage is TRBJ1-2; D possibly corresponds to TRBD1 (6 bases). V was trimmed by 5 bases and J by 4 bases, leaving 17 bases between them. The CDR3 contains 15 residues. CDR1 is LGHNT, CDR2 FRNRAP, per germline. The CDR3 region has the DNA TGTGCTAGTGGTACCCCCGCAGGGGAGGGCTATGGCTACACCTTC. Its translation is CASGTPAGEGYGYTF.

The rearrangement joins TRBV5-6 to TRBJ2-7; TRBD1 is a possible D gene (5 bases). The CDR3 is 14 residues long. Germline V gene sequence: CDR1 SGHDT, CDR2 YYEEEE. The V end lost 0 bases, the J end lost 2 bases, and 9 bases lay between the germline ends. CDR3 protein: CASSLDRTTYEQYF. The CDR3 nucleotides read TGTGCCAGCAGCTTGGACAGGACGACCTACGAGCAGTACTTC. Drawing the rest from reference TRBV5-6 and TRBJ2-7, the complete variable domain is DAGVTQSPTHLIKTRGQQVTLRCSPKSGHDTVSWYQQALGQGPQFIFQYYEEEERQRGNFPDRFSGHQFPNYSSELNVNALLLGDSALYLCASSLDRTTYEQYFGPGTRLTVT.

The rearrangement joins TRBV2 to TRBJ1-4, with 7 bases fitting TRBD1. The CDR3 totals 15 residues. CDR1 and CDR2 from the germline V gene are SNHLY and FYNNEI. V shed 6 bases and J 0 bases; nucleotides not matched to a gene: 4. CDR3 bases: TGTGCCAGCAGAGTCCAGGGGGCAACTAATGAAAAACTGTTTTTT. It is translated as CASRVQGATNEKLFF.

J is TRBJ2-5 and V is TRBV19; 8 bases match TRBD2. V dropped 5 bases and J dropped 2; count of bases not matched to a gene: 10. There are 16 residues in the CDR3. From germline, CDR1 is LNHDA and CDR2 SQIVND (reference sequence). The CDR3 DNA reads as TGTGCCAGTAGTCATTGGGCGGGAGGCAGACAAGAGACCCAGTACTTC. Encoded protein: CASSHWAGGRQETQYF.

This chain connects TRBV11-3 to TRBJ2-5; D may be TRBD1 or TRBD2 (5 bases each). The CDR3 sequence is 14 residues long. The germline V gene has CDR1 SGHNT and CDR2 YENEEA. Trimming removed 4 bases from V and 5 bases from J, with 14 bases in between. The CDR3 here is CASSSGRGGETQYF. CDR3 in DNA: TGTGCCAGCAGCTCCGGACGGGGCGGGGAGACCCAGTACTTC.

CDR3 loop: CASSLLGRGPHEQYF. The CDR3 nucleotides read TGTGCCAGCAGTTTACTAGGACGGGGCCCCCACGAGCAGTACTTC. The J gene is TRBJ2-7, the V gene TRBV28; D possibly uses TRBD1 or TRBD2 (5 bases each). CDR3 length: 15 residues. V was pared by 2 bases and J by 5 bases, with 16 bases between. The germline gives CDR1 MDHEN, CDR2 SYDVKM.

The chain combines TRBV27 with TRBJ1-1, with D possibly being TRBD1 (5 bases). V lost 2 bases to trimming and J lost 1 base, with 14 bases between them. The germline V gene has CDR1 MNHEY and CDR2 SMNVEV (reference sequence). The CDR3 runs to 16 residues. This chain's CDR3 is CASSLGGTARNTEAFF. The CDR3 nucleotides are TGTGCCAGCAGTTTAGGTGGGACGGCCAGGAACACTGAAGCTTTCTTT.